This entry is about one T cell receptor (beta chain). As yet, its antigen is unknown. The CDR3 length is 11 residues. Per germline, CDR1 DFQATT and CDR2 SNEGSKA (reference sequence). Trimming removed 5 bases at V and 9 bases at J, with 12 bases between. The entry originates in a study of cytomegalovirus exposure and HLA in healthy donors. Notes on the study in general: Rarity held for most TCR sequences, but there were some public TCRs that occurred in many donors. It was assumed in the presence/absence analyses that sequencing depth was roughly uniform across donors.

This PCR relied on a set of 60 Vbeta primers and 13 Jbeta primers. Only in-frame clones appear in the TCRdb table, and some are missing; sequencing was by immunoSEQ multiplex PCR. The data hold about 130,000 clones, with roughly 72% observed a single time. The clonotype was recovered from a male donor in good health and CMV-seronegative. V is TRBV20-1 and J is TRBJ2-3; possibly TRBD2 for D (6 bases). Sequenced material: PBMCs. The CDR3 nucleotides read TGCAGTGCTTTACCGGAGGGGACGCAGTATTTT. Residues: CSALPEGTQYF.